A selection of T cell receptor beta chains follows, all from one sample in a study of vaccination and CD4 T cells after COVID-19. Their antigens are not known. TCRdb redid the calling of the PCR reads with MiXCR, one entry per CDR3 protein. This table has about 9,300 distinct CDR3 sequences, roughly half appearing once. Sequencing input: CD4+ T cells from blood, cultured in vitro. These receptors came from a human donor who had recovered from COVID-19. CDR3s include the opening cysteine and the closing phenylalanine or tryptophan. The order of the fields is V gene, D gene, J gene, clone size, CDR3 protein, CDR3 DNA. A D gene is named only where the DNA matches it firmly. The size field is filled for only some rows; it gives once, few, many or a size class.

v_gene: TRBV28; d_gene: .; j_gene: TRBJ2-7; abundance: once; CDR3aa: CASSLGGAPSYEQYF; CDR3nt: TGTGCCAGCAGCCTGGGGGGAGCCCCCTCCTACGAGCAGTACTTC
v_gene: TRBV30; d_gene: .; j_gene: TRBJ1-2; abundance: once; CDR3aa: CAWSVNSHFYGYTF; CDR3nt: TGTGCCTGGAGTGTGAACAGCCATTTCTATGGCTACACCTTC
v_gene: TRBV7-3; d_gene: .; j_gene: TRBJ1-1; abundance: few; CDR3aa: CASSLYLNTEAFF; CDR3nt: TGTGCCAGCAGCTTATATTTGAACACTGAAGCTTTCTTT
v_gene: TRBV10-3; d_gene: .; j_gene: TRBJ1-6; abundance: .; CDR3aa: CAIRGAPASPLHF; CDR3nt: TGTGCCATCCGCGGAGCCCCGGCTTCACCCCTCCACTTT
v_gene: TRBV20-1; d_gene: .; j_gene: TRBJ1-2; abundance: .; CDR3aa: CIWPTNYGYTF; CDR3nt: TGCATCTGGCCTACTAACTATGGCTACACCTTC
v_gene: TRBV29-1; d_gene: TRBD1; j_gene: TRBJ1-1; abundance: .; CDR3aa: CSVETGAATEAFF; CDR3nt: TGCAGCGTTGAGACAGGGGCGGCCACTGAAGCTTTCTTT
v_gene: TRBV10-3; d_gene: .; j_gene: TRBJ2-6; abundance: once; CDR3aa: CAISDLNSGANVLTF; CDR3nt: TGTGCCATCAGTGACCTGAACTCTGGGGCCAACGTCCTGACTTTC
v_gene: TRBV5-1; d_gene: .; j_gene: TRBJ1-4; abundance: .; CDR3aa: CASSLGPVNEKLFF; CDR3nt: TGCGCCAGCAGCTTGGGGCCGGTGAATGAAAAACTGTTTTTT
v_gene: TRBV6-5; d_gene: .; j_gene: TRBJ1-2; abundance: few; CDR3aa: CASSYSNKGRVGYTF; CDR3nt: TGTGCCAGCAGTTACTCGAATAAGGGACGCGTGGGCTACACCTTC
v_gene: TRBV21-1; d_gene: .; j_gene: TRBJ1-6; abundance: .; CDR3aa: CASSKVEDTFGNSPLHF; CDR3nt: TGTGCCAGCAGCAAAGTAGAGGACACTTTCGGAAATTCACCCCTCCACTTT
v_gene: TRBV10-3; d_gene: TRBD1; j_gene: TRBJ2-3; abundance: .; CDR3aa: CAISSPPGQVTDTQYF; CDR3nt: TGTGCCATCAGTTCCCCCCCCGGACAGGTGACAGATACGCAGTATTTT
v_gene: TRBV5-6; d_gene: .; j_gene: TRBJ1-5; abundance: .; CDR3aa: CASSFGGGTNQPQHF; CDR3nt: TGTGCCAGCAGCTTCGGGGGGGGCACCAATCAGCCCCAGCATTTT
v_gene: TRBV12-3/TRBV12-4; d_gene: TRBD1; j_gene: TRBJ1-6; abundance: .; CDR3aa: CASSRTGGSSSYNSPLHF; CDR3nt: TGTGCCAGCAGTAGAACAGGGGGCAGTAGCTCCTATAATTCACCCCTCCACTTT
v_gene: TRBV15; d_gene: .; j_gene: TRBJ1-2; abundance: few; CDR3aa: CATSRDVGENGYTF; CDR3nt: TGTGCCACCAGCAGAGACGTGGGGGAGAATGGCTACACCTTC
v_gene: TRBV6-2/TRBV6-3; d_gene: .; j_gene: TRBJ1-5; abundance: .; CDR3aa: CASCGSNQPQHF; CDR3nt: TGTGCCAGCTGCGGGAGCAATCAGCCCCAGCATTTT
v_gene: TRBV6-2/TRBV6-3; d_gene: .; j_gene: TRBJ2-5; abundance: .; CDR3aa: CASSYLIRSREGAETQYF; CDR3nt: TGTGCCAGCAGTTACCTCATACGAAGTCGGGAGGGGGCAGAGACCCAGTACTTC
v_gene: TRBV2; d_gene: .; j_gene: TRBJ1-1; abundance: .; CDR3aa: CASSGQRATEAFF; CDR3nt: TGTGCCAGCAGTGGACAGCGGGCCACTGAAGCTTTCTTT
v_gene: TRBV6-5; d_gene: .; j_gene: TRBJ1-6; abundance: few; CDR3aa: CASSYSGANSPLHF; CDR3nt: TGTGCCAGCAGTTACTCGGGGGCCAATTCACCCCTCCACTTT
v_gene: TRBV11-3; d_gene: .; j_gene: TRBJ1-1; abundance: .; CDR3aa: CASSLVLGVNTEAFF; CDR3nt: TGTGCCAGCAGCTTAGTTCTCGGGGTGAACACTGAAGCTTTCTTT
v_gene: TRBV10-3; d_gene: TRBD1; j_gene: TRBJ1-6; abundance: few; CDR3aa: CAISELNRGKNSPLHF; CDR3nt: TGTGCCATCAGTGAGTTAAACAGGGGGAAGAATTCACCCCTCCACTTT
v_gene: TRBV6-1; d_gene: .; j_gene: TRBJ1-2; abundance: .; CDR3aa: CASSGSINYGYTF; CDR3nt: TGTGCCAGCAGTGGGTCAATAAACTATGGCTACACCTTC
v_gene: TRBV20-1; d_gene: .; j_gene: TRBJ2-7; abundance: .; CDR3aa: CSARRDRSYEQYF; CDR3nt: TGCAGTGCTAGACGGGACCGCTCCTACGAGCAGTACTTC
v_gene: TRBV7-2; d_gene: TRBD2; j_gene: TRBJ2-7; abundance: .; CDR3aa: CASSIHSSGGSYEQYF; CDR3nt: TGTGCCAGCAGCATCCATTCTAGCGGGGGCTCCTACGAGCAGTACTTC
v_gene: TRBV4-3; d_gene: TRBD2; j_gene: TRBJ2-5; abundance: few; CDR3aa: CASSQDRGGSETQYF; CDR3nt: TGCGCCAGCAGCCAAGATCGGGGCGGGAGTGAGACCCAGTACTTC
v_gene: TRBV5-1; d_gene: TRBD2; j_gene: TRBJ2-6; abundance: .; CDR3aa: CASSFGTSKSGANVLTF; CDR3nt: TGCGCCAGCAGCTTCGGGACTAGCAAGTCCGGGGCCAACGTCCTGACTTTC
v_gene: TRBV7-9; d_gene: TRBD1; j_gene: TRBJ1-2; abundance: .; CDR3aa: CASSPDLQGHAGYTF; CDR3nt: TGTGCCAGCAGCCCCGATTTACAGGGGCATGCTGGCTACACCTTC
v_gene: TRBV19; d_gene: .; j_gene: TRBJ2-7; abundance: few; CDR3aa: CASSMVGGAPEQYF; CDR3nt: TGTGCCAGTAGTATGGTGGGGGGAGCCCCCGAGCAGTACTTC
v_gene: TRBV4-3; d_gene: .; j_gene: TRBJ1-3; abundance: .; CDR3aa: CASSQTTGSGNTIYF; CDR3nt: TGCGCCAGCAGCCAGACCACAGGGTCAGGAAACACCATATATTTT
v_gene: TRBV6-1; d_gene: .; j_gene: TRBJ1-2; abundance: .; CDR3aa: CASSQGRNYGYTF; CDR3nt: TGTGCCAGCAGTCAGGGCAGAAACTATGGCTACACCTTC
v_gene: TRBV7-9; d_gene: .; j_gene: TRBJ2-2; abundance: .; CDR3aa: CARVKGTEVITGELFF; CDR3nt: TGTGCCAGAGTAAAGGGTACAGAGGTAATCACCGGGGAGCTGTTTTTT
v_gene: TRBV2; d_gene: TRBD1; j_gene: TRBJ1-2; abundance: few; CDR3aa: CASKGDSLKYGYTF; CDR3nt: TGTGCCAGCAAAGGGGACAGCTTGAAATATGGCTACACCTTC
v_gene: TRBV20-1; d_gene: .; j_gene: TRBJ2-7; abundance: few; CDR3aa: CSARDSRAYEQYF; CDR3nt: TGCAGTGCTCGGGACTCCAGGGCCTACGAGCAGTACTTC
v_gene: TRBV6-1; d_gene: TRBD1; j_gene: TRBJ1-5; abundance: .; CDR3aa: CASSRRDRTNSNQPQHF; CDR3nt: TGTGCCAGCAGTCGCCGGGACAGGACGAATAGCAATCAGCCCCAGCATTTT
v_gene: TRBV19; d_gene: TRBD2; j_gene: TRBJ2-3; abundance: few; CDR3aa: CASSIGRAGESTDTQYF; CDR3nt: TGTGCCAGTAGTATCGGGCGGGCGGGAGAAAGCACAGATACGCAGTATTTT
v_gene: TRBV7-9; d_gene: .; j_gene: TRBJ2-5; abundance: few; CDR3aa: CASSTEETQYF; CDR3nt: TGTGCCAGCAGCACCGAAGAGACCCAGTACTTC
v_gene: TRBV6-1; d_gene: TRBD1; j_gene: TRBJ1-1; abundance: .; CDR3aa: CAIREIGQGEAFF; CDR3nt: TGTGCCATCAGGGAAATTGGACAGGGGGAAGCTTTCTTT
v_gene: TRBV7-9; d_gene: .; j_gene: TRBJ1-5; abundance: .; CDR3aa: CASSSQNQPQHF; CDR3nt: TGTGCCAGCAGCTCACAAAATCAGCCCCAGCATTTT
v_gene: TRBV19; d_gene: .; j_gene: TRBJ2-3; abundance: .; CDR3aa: CASSIGSKADTQYF; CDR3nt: TGTGCCAGTAGTATAGGGAGTAAGGCAGATACGCAGTATTTT
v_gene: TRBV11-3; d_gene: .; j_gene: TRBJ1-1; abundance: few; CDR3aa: CASSFAGEAFF; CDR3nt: TGTGCCAGCAGCTTCGCGGGTGAAGCTTTCTTT
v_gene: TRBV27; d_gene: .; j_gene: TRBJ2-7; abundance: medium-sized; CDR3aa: CASRPRGRVDEQYF; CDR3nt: TGTGCCAGCAGACCCCGGGGCAGGGTCGACGAGCAGTACTTC
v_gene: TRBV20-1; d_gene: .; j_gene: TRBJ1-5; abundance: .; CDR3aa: CSAKGDQPQHF; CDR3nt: TGCAGTGCTAAGGGGGATCAGCCCCAGCATTTT
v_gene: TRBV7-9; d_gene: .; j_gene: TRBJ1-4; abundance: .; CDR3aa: CASSEQGRTNEKLFF; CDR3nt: TGTGCCAGCAGCGAGCAGGGTCGCACTAATGAAAAACTGTTTTTT
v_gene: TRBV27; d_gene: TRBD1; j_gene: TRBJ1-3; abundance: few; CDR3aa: CASRGDREKDTIYF; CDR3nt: TGTGCCAGCAGGGGGGACAGGGAGAAAGACACCATATATTTT
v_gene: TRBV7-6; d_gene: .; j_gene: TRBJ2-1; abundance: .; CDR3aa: CASSLGLTDYNEQFF; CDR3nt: TGTGCCAGCAGCTTGGGGCTGACTGATTACAATGAGCAGTTCTTC
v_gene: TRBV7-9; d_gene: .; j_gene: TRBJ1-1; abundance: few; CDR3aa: CASSFSGRGGTEAFF; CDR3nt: TGTGCCAGCAGCTTTTCTGGCAGGGGAGGCACTGAAGCTTTCTTT
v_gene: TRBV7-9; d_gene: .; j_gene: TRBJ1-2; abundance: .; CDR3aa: CASSQRGFDGYTF; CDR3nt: TGTGCCAGCAGCCAACGGGGGTTTGACGGCTACACCTTC
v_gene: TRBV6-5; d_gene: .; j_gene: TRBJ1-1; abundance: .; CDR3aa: CASSYSTGNTEAFF; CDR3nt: TGTGCCAGCAGTTACTCGACCGGGAACACTGAAGCTTTCTTT
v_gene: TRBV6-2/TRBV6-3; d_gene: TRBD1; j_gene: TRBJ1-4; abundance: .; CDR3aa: CASSYWDRTGLGEKLFF; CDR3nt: TGTGCCAGCAGTTACTGGGACCGGACAGGGCTCGGTGAAAAACTGTTTTTT
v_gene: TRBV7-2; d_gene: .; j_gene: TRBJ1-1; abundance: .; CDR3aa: CASSSDHAWGEAFF; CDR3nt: TGTGCCAGCAGCTCAGACCACGCTTGGGGTGAAGCTTTCTTT
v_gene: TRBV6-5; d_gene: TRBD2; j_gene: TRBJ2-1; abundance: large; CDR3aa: CASSYAGGLNEQFF; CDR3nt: TGTGCCAGCAGTTATGCGGGAGGGTTGAATGAGCAGTTCTTC
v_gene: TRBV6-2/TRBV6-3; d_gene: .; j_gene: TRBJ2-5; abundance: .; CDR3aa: CASSYSYRAQGEAQYF; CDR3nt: TGTGCCAGCAGTTACTCGTACAGGGCCCAGGGAGAGGCCCAGTACTTC
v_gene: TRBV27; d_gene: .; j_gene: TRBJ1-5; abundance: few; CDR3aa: CASGWQPQHF; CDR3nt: TGTGCCAGCGGGTGGCAGCCCCAGCATTTT
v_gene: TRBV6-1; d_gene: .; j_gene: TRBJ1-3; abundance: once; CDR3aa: CASSVERTSGNTIYF; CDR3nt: TGTGCCAGCAGTGTGGAGAGAACCTCTGGAAACACCATATATTTT
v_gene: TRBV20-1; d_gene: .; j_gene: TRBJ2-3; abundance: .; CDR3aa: CSPTGPRTSTDTQYF; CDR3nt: TGCAGTCCCACAGGCCCTAGGACTAGCACAGATACGCAGTATTTT
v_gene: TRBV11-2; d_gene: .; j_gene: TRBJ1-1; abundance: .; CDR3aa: CASSRQMNTEAFF; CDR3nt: TGTGCCAGCAGCCGACAGATGAACACTGAAGCTTTCTTT
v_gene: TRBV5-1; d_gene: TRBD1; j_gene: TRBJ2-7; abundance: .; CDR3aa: CASTLRPTGTGSYEQYF; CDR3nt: TGCGCCAGCACCCTCCGGCCGACCGGGACAGGCTCCTACGAGCAGTACTTC